The T cell receptor (beta chain) under discussion was sequenced for a study of blood T cell repertoires in COVID-19. Assay used: immunoSEQ multiplex PCR; TCRdb lists only in-frame clones, some missing. The top ten clones hold over 1.1% of a sample with approximately 410,000 clones, around 86% of them seen once. The V and J ends lost 2 bases and 2 bases, in that order; junction bases with no gene match: 6. The CDR3 loop spans 15 amino acids. Germline loops: CDR1 SEHNR, CDR2 FQNEAQ (reference sequence). The chain is built from TRBV7-9 and TRBJ2-7, with 7 positions matching TRBD2. The clonotype was recovered from a woman aged 25 to 45 with active or convalescent COVID-19. The sample comprised peripheral blood. The CDR3 loop is CASSLSLAAAYEQYF. DNA of the CDR3: TGTGCCAGCAGCTTATCGCTAGCGGCCGCCTACGAGCAGTACTTC.